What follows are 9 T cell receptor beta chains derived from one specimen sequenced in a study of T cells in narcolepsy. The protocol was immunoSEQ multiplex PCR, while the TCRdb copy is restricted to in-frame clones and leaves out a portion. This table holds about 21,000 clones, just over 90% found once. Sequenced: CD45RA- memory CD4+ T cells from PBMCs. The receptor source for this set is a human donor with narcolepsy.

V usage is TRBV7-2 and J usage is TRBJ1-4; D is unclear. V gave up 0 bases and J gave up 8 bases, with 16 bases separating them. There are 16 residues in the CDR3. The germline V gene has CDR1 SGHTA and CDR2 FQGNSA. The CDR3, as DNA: TGTGCCAGCAGCTTAGCGCCCCCGGGTAGCGGAGAAAAACTGTTTTTT. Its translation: CASSLAPPGSGEKLFF. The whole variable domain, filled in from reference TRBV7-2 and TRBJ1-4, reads GAGVSQSPSNKVTEKGKDVELRCDPISGHTALYWYRQSLGQGLEFLIYFQGNSAPDKSGLPSDRFSAERTGGSVSTLTIQRTQQEDSAVYLCASSLAPPGSGEKLFFGSGTQLSVL.

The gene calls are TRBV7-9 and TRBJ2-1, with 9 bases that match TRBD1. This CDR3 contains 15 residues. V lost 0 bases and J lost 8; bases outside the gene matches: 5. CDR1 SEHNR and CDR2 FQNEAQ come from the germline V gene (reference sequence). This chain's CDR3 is CASSLAGQGGHEQFF. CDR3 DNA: TGTGCCAGCAGCTTAGCGGGACAGGGAGGCCATGAGCAGTTCTTC.

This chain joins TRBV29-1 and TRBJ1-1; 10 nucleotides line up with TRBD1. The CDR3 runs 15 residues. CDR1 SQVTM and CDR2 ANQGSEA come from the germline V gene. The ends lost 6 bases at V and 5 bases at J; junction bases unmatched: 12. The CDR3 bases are TGCAGCGTGGCCAAAGGGACAGGGGAAAGGACTGAAGCTTTCTTT. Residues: CSVAKGTGERTEAFF.

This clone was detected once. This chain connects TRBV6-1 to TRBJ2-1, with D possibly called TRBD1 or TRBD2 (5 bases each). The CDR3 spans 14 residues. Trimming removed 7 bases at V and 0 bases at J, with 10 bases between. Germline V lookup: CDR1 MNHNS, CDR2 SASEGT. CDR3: CASMGPPSYNEQFF. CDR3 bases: TGTGCCAGCATGGGACCCCCCTCCTACAATGAGCAGTTCTTC.

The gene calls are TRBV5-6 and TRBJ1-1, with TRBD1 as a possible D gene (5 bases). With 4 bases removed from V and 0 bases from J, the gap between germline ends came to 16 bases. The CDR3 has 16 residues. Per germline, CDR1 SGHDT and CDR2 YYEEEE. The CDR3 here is CASSPLYQGLNTEAFF. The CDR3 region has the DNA TGTGCCAGCAGCCCCCTGTACCAGGGCTTGAACACTGAAGCTTTCTTT.

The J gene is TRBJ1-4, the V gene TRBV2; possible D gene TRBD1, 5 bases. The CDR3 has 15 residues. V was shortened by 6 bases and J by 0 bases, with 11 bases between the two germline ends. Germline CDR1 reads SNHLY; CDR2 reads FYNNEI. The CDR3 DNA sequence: TGTGCCAGCAGATCGAGACAGACAACTAATGAAAAACTGTTTTTT. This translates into CASRSRQTTNEKLFF.

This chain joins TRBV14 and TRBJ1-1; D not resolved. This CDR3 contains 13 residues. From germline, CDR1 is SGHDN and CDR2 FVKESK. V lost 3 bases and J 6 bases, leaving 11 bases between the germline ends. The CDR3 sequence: CASSHFFSPEAFF. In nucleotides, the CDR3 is TGTGCCAGCAGCCATTTTTTCTCTCCTGAAGCTTTCTTT.

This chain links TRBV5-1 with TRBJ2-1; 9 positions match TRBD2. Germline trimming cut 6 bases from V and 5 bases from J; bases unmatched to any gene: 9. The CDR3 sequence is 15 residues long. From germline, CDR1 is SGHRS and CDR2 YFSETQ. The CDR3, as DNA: TGCGCCAGCAACCGCCTAGCGGGGTTAAACAATGAGCAGTTCTTC. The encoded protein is CASNRLAGLNNEQFF. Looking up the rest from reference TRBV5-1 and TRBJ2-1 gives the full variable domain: KAGVTQTPRYLIKTRGQQVTLSCSPISGHRSVSWYQQTPGQGLQFLFEYFSETQRNKGNFPGRFSGRQFSNSRSEMNVSTLELGDSALYLCASNRLAGLNNEQFFGPGTRLTVL.

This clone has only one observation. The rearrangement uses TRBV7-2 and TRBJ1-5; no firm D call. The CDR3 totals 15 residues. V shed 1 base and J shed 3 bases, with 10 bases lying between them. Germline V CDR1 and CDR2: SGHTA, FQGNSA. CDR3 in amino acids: CASSLGRIPNQPQHF. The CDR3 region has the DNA TGTGCCAGCAGCTTAGGGCGGATCCCCAATCAGCCCCAGCATTTT.